These 26 T cell receptor beta chains were sequenced from one sample in a study of T cell changes during pregnancy in multiple sclerosis. Sequencing was performed with immunoSEQ multiplex PCR; in TCRdb, only in-frame clones are kept and a portion is missing. The sample holds under 95,000 clones; 93% are singletons and the top ten take less than 0.75%. The sample consisted of peripheral blood, taken in the second trimester of pregnancy. These receptors came from a female donor in good health, enrolled as a control in a pregnancy study.

The chain couples TRBV9 to TRBJ1-1; possibly TRBD1 for D (5 bases). Trimming cost V 2 bases and J 0 bases, with 8 bases left between them. This CDR3 contains 14 residues. Germline CDR1 and CDR2: SGDLS and YYNGEE. The CDR3 spells CASSVGGVNTEAFF. CDR3 nucleotide sequence: TGTGCCAGCAGCGTGGGGGGAGTGAACACTGAAGCTTTCTTT.

This chain connects TRBV10-3 to TRBJ1-3; 7 nucleotides agree with TRBD1. V lost 4 bases to trimming and J lost 0 bases; unmatched junction nucleotides: 6. CDR3 size: 16 residues. Germline V gives CDR1 ENHRY, CDR2 SYGVKD. CDR3 in amino acids: CAISGGQVSSGNTIYF. CDR3 in DNA: TGTGCCATCAGTGGCGGACAGGTTAGCTCTGGAAACACCATATATTTT.

This clone is termed medium-sized (0.01 to 0.1%). CDR3 loop: CASSQDPSGGSETQYF. The CDR3 nucleotides read TGCGCCAGCAGCCAAGATCCTAGCGGGGGATCGGAGACCCAGTACTTC. The chain has TRBV4-3 and TRBJ2-5, with TRBD2 matching over 10 bases. The V gene end was trimmed by 0 bases and the J gene end by 5 bases; junction bases not matched to a gene: 6. This CDR3 is 16 amino acids long. CDR1 and CDR2 (germline): LGHNA, YSLEER.

This sequence joins TRBV5-6 and TRBJ1-5, with 7 bases matching TRBD1. Trimming removed 4 bases from V and 4 bases from J; junction bases left unmatched: 8. Germline assignment: CDR1 SGHDT and CDR2 YYEEEE. This CDR3 comprises 15 residues. The DNA of the CDR3 is TGTGCCAGCAGCAGGGTCGACAGGGAGAATCAGCCCCAGCATTTT. Protein: CASSRVDRENQPQHF. Looking up the rest from reference TRBV5-6 and TRBJ1-5 gives the full variable domain: DAGVTQSPTHLIKTRGQQVTLRCSPKSGHDTVSWYQQALGQGPQFIFQYYEEEERQRGNFPDRFSGHQFPNYSSELNVNALLLGDSALYLCASSRVDRENQPQHFGDGTRLSIL.

V usage is TRBV6-5 and J usage is TRBJ2-1, with a tentative D call TRBD2 (5 bases). The CDR3 totals 13 residues. Trimming shortened V by 1 base and J by 10 bases, and 11 bases separated the two germline ends. Germline CDR1 reads MNHEY; CDR2 reads SVGAGI. CDR3 sequence reads: CASSYYTGGEQFF. The CDR3, as DNA: TGTGCCAGCAGTTACTATACCGGCGGGGAGCAGTTCTTC.

The chain employs TRBV6-5 and TRBJ1-1; TRBD1 agrees at 12 bases. The J segment lost 4 bases and the V segment lost 2 bases, leaving 2 bases of the junction unmatched. CDR3 length equals 15 residues. CDR1 is MNHEY, CDR2 SVGAGI, per germline. The chain's CDR3 is CASSYPGQGATEAFF. The CDR3 nucleotides read TGTGCCAGCAGTTACCCGGGACAGGGGGCCACTGAAGCTTTCTTT.

The rearrangement links TRBV6-6 to TRBJ2-7, with D maybe TRBD1 (6 bases). The V end lost 7 bases, the J end lost 2 bases, and 18 bases lay between the germline ends. The CDR3 runs 15 residues. The germline gives CDR1 MNHNY, CDR2 SVGAGI (reference sequence). CDR3 sequence: CASTSDRQAAYEQYF. The CDR3 coding sequence is TGTGCCAGCACCAGCGACAGACAGGCGGCCTACGAGCAGTACTTC.

This clone was recorded only once. Here the CDR3 reads CASSGGSHTYSPLHF. CDR3 DNA sequence: TGTGCCAGCAGTGGGGGGTCCCATACCTATTCACCCCTCCACTTT. The chain couples TRBV6-5 to TRBJ1-6; TRBD1 might be the D (5 bases). CDR1 is MNHEY and CDR2 is SVGAGI in the germline V gene. V was cut by 5 bases and J by 8 bases, with 16 bases left in between. CDR3 size: 15 residues.

The chain recombines TRBV7-2 with TRBJ1-5; D may be TRBD1 (6 bases). Between the trimmed V and J ends, which lost 2 bases and 2 bases, there was a span of 10 bases. CDR3 length: 15 amino acids. The germline V gene encodes CDR1 SGHTA and CDR2 FQGNSA. In DNA form, the CDR3 reads TGTGCCAGCAGCTTAAGCAGGGGAGGCAATCAGCCCCAGCATTTT. It is translated as CASSLSRGGNQPQHF.

The rearrangement links TRBV19 to TRBJ1-5; D might be TRBD1 (5 bases). The germline V and J ends were trimmed by 5 bases and 0 bases, with 8 bases remaining between them. CDR3 length: 14 residues. Looked up from germline, CDR1 is LNHDA and CDR2 is SQIVND (reference sequence). The CDR3 DNA sequence: TGTGCCAGTAGTGCCACAGGTAGCAATCAGCCCCAGCATTTT. This codes for CASSATGSNQPQHF. Full variable domain (outside the CDR3, taken from reference TRBV19 and TRBJ1-5): DGGITQSPKYLFRKEGQNVTLSCEQNLNHDAMYWYRQDPGQGLRLIYYSQIVNDFQKGDIAEGYSVSREKKESFPLTVTSAQKNPTAFYLCASSATGSNQPQHFGDGTRLSIL.

The genes are TRBV6-1 and TRBJ1-2; 8 positions match TRBD1. Germline CDR1 reads MNHNS; CDR2 reads SASEGT. V lost 6 bases and J lost 2; bases outside the gene matches: 8. The CDR3 length is 15 residues. The CDR3 DNA is TGTGCCAGCAGGGGGACAGGTAGTTGGAACTATGGCTACACCTTC. It specifies CASRGTGSWNYGYTF.

The chain is built from TRBV18 and TRBJ1-6; no definite D call. Between the trimmed V and J ends, which lost 3 bases and 4 bases, there was a span of 7 bases. Germline-derived CDR1 and CDR2 are KGHSH and LQKENI. This CDR3 has 14 residues. CDR3 in DNA: TGTGCCAGCTCACCGGCAGATTATAATTCACCCCTCCACTTT. It translates to CASSPADYNSPLHF. Variable domain in full (rest from reference TRBV18 and TRBJ1-6): NAGVMQNPRHLVRRRGQEARLRCSPMKGHSHVYWYRQLPEEGLKFMVYLQKENIIDESGMPKERFSAEFPKEGPSILRIQQVVRGDSAAYFCASSPADYNSPLHFGNGTRLTVT.

This chain links TRBV7-8 with TRBJ1-1; 7 positions agree with TRBD1. CDR1 SGHVS and CDR2 FQNEAQ come from the germline V gene. CDR3 length equals 15 residues. Trimming took 5 bases from V and 3 from J; bases not matched to a gene: 9. The CDR3 here is CASSLGQEWYTEAFF. In nucleotides, the CDR3 is TGTGCCAGCAGCCTTGGACAGGAATGGTACACTGAAGCTTTCTTT.

This clone was seen only once. The chain recombines TRBV18 with TRBJ2-1; a possible D gene is TRBD2 (6 bases). This CDR3 is built from 10 residues. Germline V lookup: CDR1 KGHSH, CDR2 LQKENI. V lost 6 bases and J lost 10, with 7 bases in between. Here the CDR3 DNA reads TGTGCCAGCTCGGCGGGAGAGCAGTTCTTC. As protein: CASSAGEQFF.

The V call is TRBV9, the J call TRBJ2-5, with D uncertain. This CDR3 is 13 amino acids long. The V end was cut by 0 bases, the J end by 5 bases, with 8 bases between. Germline CDR1 and CDR2: SGDLS and YYNGEE. The CDR3 nucleotides are TGTGCCAGCAGCGTAGAGCTATGGGAGACCCAGTACTTC. Translated: CASSVELWETQYF. The full variable domain, with the rest looked up from reference TRBV9 and TRBJ2-5, is DSGVTQTPKHLITATGQRVTLRCSPRSGDLSVYWYQQSLDQGLQFLIQYYNGEERAKGNILERFSAQQFPDLHSELNLSSLELGDSALYFCASSVELWETQYFGPGTRLLVL.

The chain links TRBV30 to TRBJ2-6, with a tentative D call TRBD1 (7 bases). The germline V gene encodes CDR1 GTSNPN and CDR2 SVGIG (reference sequence). With 5 bases removed from V and 0 bases from J, the gap between germline ends came to 17 bases. CDR3 size: 17 residues. The CDR3 spells CAWFAGQRLSGANVLTF. The CDR3 nucleotides are TGTGCCTGGTTTGCGGGACAGAGACTCTCTGGGGCCAACGTCCTGACTTTC. The full variable domain, completed using reference TRBV30 and TRBJ2-6, is SQTIHQWPATLVQPVGSPLSLECTVEGTSNPNLYWYRQAAGRGLQLLFYSVGIGQISSEVPQNLSASRPQDRQFILSSKKLLLSDSGFYLCAWFAGQRLSGANVLTFGAGSRLTVL.

V and J are TRBV6-5 and TRBJ2-3; 7 nucleotides line up with TRBD1. V lost 5 bases and J lost 3; bases outside the gene matches: 5. Germline CDR1 reads MNHEY; CDR2 reads SVGAGI. This CDR3 contains 14 residues. The CDR3 reads CASSNRGWTDTQYF. CDR3 nucleotide sequence: TGTGCCAGCAGTAACAGGGGTTGGACAGATACGCAGTATTTT.

The J gene is TRBJ1-1, the V gene TRBV29-1, with 8 positions matching TRBD1. This CDR3 has 16 amino acids. The J segment lost 4 bases and the V segment lost 5 bases, leaving 15 bases of the junction unmatched. Germline V gene lookup returns CDR1 SQVTM and CDR2 ANQGSEA. CDR3 in DNA: TGCAGCGTTCACCACAAATGGACAGGGAAGAGCACTGAAGCTTTCTTT. It is translated as CSVHHKWTGKSTEAFF.

The V gene is TRBV6-5, the J gene TRBJ2-2; 7 bases are a match to TRBD1. J was trimmed by 6 bases and V by 8 bases; bases with no gene match: 12. In germline, CDR1 is MNHEY, CDR2 SVGAGI. The CDR3 contains 15 residues. CDR3 protein: CASGNQGVHAGELFF. In DNA form, the CDR3 reads TGTGCCAGCGGAAATCAGGGGGTTCACGCCGGGGAGCTGTTTTTT.

The chain uses TRBV6-5 and TRBJ1-1; TRBD1 matches 12 bases. Germline CDR1 and CDR2: MNHEY and SVGAGI. The CDR3 consists of 15 residues. The V and J ends lost 6 bases and 4 bases, in that order; junction bases with no gene match: 6. In DNA, the CDR3 is TGTGCCAGCAGGAGGGACAGGGGGCTTCGCACTGAAGCTTTCTTT. Its protein product is CASRRDRGLRTEAFF.

The rearrangement joins TRBV14 to TRBJ2-3, with 7 positions matching TRBD2. The germline V gene has CDR1 SGHDN and CDR2 FVKESK. This CDR3 region has 16 residues. Trimming at V came to 2 bases and at J to 3 bases, leaving 8 bases not matched to a gene. CDR3 sequence (DNA): TGTGCCAGCAGCCAAAGCGGGGTCGTGCGTACAGATACGCAGTATTTT. This encodes CASSQSGVVRTDTQYF.

This chain joins TRBV23-1 and TRBJ2-7; TRBD1 matches 9 bases. TRBV23-1 is reported as an ORF; its role is uncertain. J lost 0 bases, V lost 4 bases, and 10 bases had no gene match. The CDR3 is made up of 17 amino acids. The CDR3 reads CASSRPPRDRVSYEQYF. The CDR3 DNA follows: TGCGCCAGCAGTCGACCGCCCCGGGACAGGGTCTCCTACGAGCAGTACTTC.

The chain uses TRBV6-1 and TRBJ2-1, with D tentatively TRBD1 (6 bases). Per germline, CDR1 MNHNS and CDR2 SASEGT. The CDR3 has 14 residues. Trimming took off 7 bases at V and 4 bases at J, with 14 bases between the two ends. CDR3 sequence reads: CASTYRENYNEQFF. The CDR3 DNA follows: TGTGCCAGCACCTACAGGGAAAATTACAATGAGCAGTTCTTC.

The V call is TRBV7-2, the J call TRBJ2-1, with 8 bases identical to TRBD2. After removal of 5 bases from V and 1 base from J, the junction contained 16 bases not matched to a gene. Germline CDR1 is SGHTA and CDR2 is FQGNSA. The CDR3 is 19 amino acids. Written as DNA, the CDR3 is TGTGCCAGCAGCAGTATTGGTAGCGGGGACTTAAGGTCCTACAATGAGCAGTTCTTC. Protein: CASSSIGSGDLRSYNEQFF.

The chain couples TRBV5-4 to TRBJ1-2; D not resolved. Trimming shortened V by 5 bases and J by 2 bases, and 10 bases separated the two germline ends. The CDR3 has 13 amino acids. The germline V gene encodes CDR1 SGHNT and CDR2 YYREEE (reference sequence). Here the CDR3 DNA reads TGTGCCAGCAGTGCAACAGAGAACTATGGCTACACCTTC. It is translated as CASSATENYGYTF.

CDR3 region: CASSLAPGSWTDTQYF. The CDR3 DNA is TGTGCCAGCAGCTTAGCCCCAGGGTCGTGGACAGATACGCAGTATTTT. This chain links TRBV7-2 with TRBJ2-3; D perhaps matches TRBD1 (5 bases). This CDR3 region has 16 residues. The germline gives CDR1 SGHTA, CDR2 FQGNSA. Trimming shortened V by 0 bases and J by 3 bases, and 13 bases separated the two germline ends.